The rows below give T cell receptor beta chains drawn from one sample of a study of control samples from healthy donors and cancer patients. TCRdb keeps only in-frame clones here, not all; method: immunoSEQ multiplex PCR. The sample contains 95,000 to 130,000 clones, roughly nine tenths of which appear only once. Sequenced sample: PBMCs. These receptors were obtained from a woman aged 45-65 years with colorectal cancer. Both conserved end residues are part of each CDR3. A D gene is named only where the DNA matches it firmly. Not every row has a clone size; where given, it reads once, few, many or a size class.

j_call d_call clone_size v_call cdr3_aa cdr3_nt
TRBJ2-5 NA NA TRBV7-4 CASSLVQRRGPPKETQYF TGTGCCAGCAGCTTAGTCCAGCGGCGGGGGCCACCCAAAGAGACCCAGTACTTC
TRBJ2-1 NA NA TRBV10-3 CAISESGPLAGNEQFF TGTGCCATCAGTGAAAGTGGCCCGCTGGCGGGCAATGAGCAGTTCTTC
TRBJ1-2 NA NA TRBV19 CASSIAATIRDRYGYTF TGTGCCAGTAGTATAGCCGCTACGATCCGGGACCGCTATGGCTACACCTTC
TRBJ2-7 NA NA TRBV18 CASSPSGTVSYEQYF TGTGCCAGCTCACCCTCCGGGACCGTCTCCTACGAGCAGTACTTC
TRBJ2-1 NA NA TRBV7-2 CASSYDSDNEQFF TGTGCCAGCAGCTATGACTCCGACAATGAGCAGTTCTTC
TRBJ2-3 NA NA TRBV24-1 CATSDRTDTQYF TGTGCCACCAGTGACAGGACAGATACGCAGTATTTT
TRBJ2-7 NA NA TRBV2 CASGMGGSYEQYF TGTGCCAGTGGGATGGGAGGTTCCTACGAGCAGTACTTC
TRBJ1-5 NA NA TRBV12-3/TRBV12-4 CASIYGLGQPQHF TGTGCCAGCATTTACGGGCTAGGCCAGCCCCAGCATTTT
TRBJ2-5 NA NA TRBV4-1 CASSQDRTKETQYF TGCGCCAGCAGCCAAGATCGGACTAAAGAGACCCAGTACTTC
TRBJ2-2 TRBD1 NA TRBV3-1/TRBV3-2 CASSQAGTGGSGELFF TGTGCCAGCAGCCAAGCCGGGACAGGGGGCTCCGGGGAGCTGTTTTTT
TRBJ2-3 TRBD1 NA TRBV29-1 CSISGTGSDTQYF TGCAGCATCTCCGGGACAGGGTCAGATACGCAGTATTTT
TRBJ1-2 NA NA TRBV5-5 CASSLDTGRQNLYGYTF TGTGCCAGCAGCTTGGATACAGGCAGGCAAAACCTCTATGGCTACACCTTC
TRBJ1-2 NA NA TRBV5-6 CASSLEGNYGYTF TGTGCCAGCAGCTTGGAGGGAAACTATGGCTACACCTTC
TRBJ1-3 TRBD1 NA TRBV19 CASAPGQGAGTIYF TGTGCCAGTGCGCCGGGACAGGGGGCTGGAACCATATATTTT
TRBJ1-2 TRBD1 few TRBV5-6 CASSLGAGGGYGYTF TGTGCCAGCAGCTTGGGGGCAGGGGGAGGCTATGGCTACACCTTC
TRBJ1-3 TRBD1 NA TRBV3-1/TRBV3-2 CASSQHLFKTGGTSGNTIYF TGTGCCAGCAGCCAACACTTATTTAAGACAGGGGGGACGTCTGGAAACACCATATATTTT
TRBJ2-2 NA NA TRBV7-8 CASSSGPGTGELFF TGTGCCAGCAGCTCCGGACCGGGCACCGGGGAGCTGTTTTTT
TRBJ2-7 NA NA TRBV28 CASSVPLHAAEQYF TGTGCCAGCAGTGTCCCCTTACACGCCGCAGAGCAGTACTTC
TRBJ2-7 NA NA TRBV5-6 CASSLEGLDEQYF TGTGCCAGCAGCTTAGAGGGTTTGGACGAGCAGTACTTC
TRBJ2-6 NA NA TRBV28 CASSPQGSGANVLTF TGTGCCAGCAGTCCCCAAGGTTCTGGGGCCAACGTCCTGACTTTC
TRBJ2-7 NA NA TRBV7-3 CASSQGGGADEQYF TGTGCCAGCAGCCAAGGGGGAGGGGCGGACGAGCAGTACTTC
TRBJ1-3 NA NA TRBV6-5 CASRRESGNTIYF TGTGCCAGCAGACGGGAGTCCGGAAACACCATATATTTT
TRBJ2-6 NA NA TRBV5-8 CASSFRQANVLTF TGTGCCAGCAGCTTCAGACAGGCCAACGTCCTGACTTTC
TRBJ1-3 NA few TRBV5-5 CASMLDGDSGNTIYF TGTGCCAGCATGTTAGACGGGGACTCTGGAAACACCATATATTTT
TRBJ2-7 TRBD1 NA TRBV19 CASGTGMSYEQYF TGTGCCAGTGGGACAGGGATGAGCTACGAGCAGTACTTC
TRBJ2-2 NA few TRBV4-2 CASSQSGSGLFF TGTGCCAGCAGCCAATCAGGATCCGGGCTGTTTTTT
TRBJ2-7 NA NA TRBV7-9 CASSSGGGGPSYEQYF TGTGCCAGCAGCTCGGGGGGCGGGGGCCCCTCCTACGAGCAGTACTTC
TRBJ2-1 NA NA TRBV18 CASSPGLNNEQFF TGTGCCAGCTCACCAGGTCTAAACAATGAGCAGTTCTTC
TRBJ1-2 TRBD1 NA TRBV30 CAWSIGGSHYGYTF TGTGCCTGGAGCATAGGGGGCTCACACTATGGCTACACCTTC
TRBJ2-1 TRBD2 few TRBV7-8 CASSQRDLSIYNEQFF TGTGCCAGCAGTCAGCGGGACCTAAGTATCTACAATGAGCAGTTCTTC
TRBJ2-7 NA NA TRBV2 CASRVGRGISYEQYF TGTGCCAGCAGAGTGGGACGGGGGATCTCCTACGAGCAGTACTTC
TRBJ2-7 NA NA TRBV5-4 CASSSSDKTYEQYF TGTGCCAGCAGCTCCTCAGACAAGACCTACGAGCAGTACTTC
TRBJ1-3 NA NA TRBV2 CAKGRDNDSGNTIYF TGTGCCAAGGGCCGGGACAACGACTCTGGAAACACCATATATTTT
TRBJ1-4 NA NA TRBV19 CASSIRGPNEKLFF TGTGCCAGTAGTATTCGGGGCCCTAATGAAAAACTGTTTTTT
TRBJ2-1 TRBD2 NA TRBV27 CASSLLPRTSGTNNEQFF TGTGCCAGCAGTTTATTGCCCCGGACTAGCGGGACAAACAATGAGCAGTTCTTC
TRBJ1-3 TRBD1 NA TRBV7-9 CASSPAGQVSGNTIYF TGTGCCAGCAGCCCAGCGGGACAGGTCTCAGGAAACACCATATATTTT
TRBJ1-5 NA NA TRBV2 CASSEAPAGRNQPQHF TGTGCCAGCAGTGAAGCGCCGGCAGGGAGAAATCAGCCCCAGCATTTT
TRBJ2-1 NA NA TRBV9 CASSPVPSSYNEQFF TGTGCCAGCAGCCCCGTGCCGAGTTCCTACAATGAGCAGTTCTTC
TRBJ1-4 NA NA TRBV18 CASSPPAQGVEKLFF TGTGCCAGCTCACCACCGGCGCAGGGAGTTGAAAAACTGTTTTTT
TRBJ1-1 NA NA TRBV7-9 CASSLWSSANTEAFF TGTGCCAGCAGCTTATGGAGTAGCGCGAACACTGAAGCTTTCTTT
TRBJ2-1 NA NA TRBV7-6 CASSRTYSYNEQFF TGTGCCAGCAGCCGAACCTACTCCTACAATGAGCAGTTCTTC
TRBJ1-2 NA NA TRBV5-1 CASSPSRTSHNYGYTF TGCGCCAGCAGCCCCTCCCGGACGAGCCATAACTATGGCTACACCTTC
TRBJ2-2 NA NA TRBV5-1 CASSLSGGGELFF TGCGCCAGCAGCTTGAGCGGTGGCGGGGAGCTGTTTTTT
TRBJ1-1 NA NA TRBV5-1 CASSLGTANTEAFF TGCGCCAGCAGCTTGGGGACGGCGAACACTGAAGCTTTCTTT
TRBJ1-6 NA NA TRBV5-1 CASSFENSPLHF TGCGCCAGCAGCTTCGAAAATTCACCCCTCCACTTT